These 19 T cell receptor beta chains came from one sample sequenced in a study of identical twins. TCRdb reprocessed the 5' RACE reads via MiXCR and lists one record per CDR3 protein. This repertoire shows roughly 290,000 distinct CDR3 sequences, less than 9.5% found once; its top ten account for about 7.1%. This sample was also put to use in a study of yellow fever vaccine responses in identical twins.

Specimen: CD8+ T cells sorted from blood. The receptors were gathered from a woman aged 18-29 years in good health.

This rearrangement joins TRBV15 to TRBJ2-7; D might be TRBD1 or TRBD2, each matching 6 bases. Trimming left V 1 base short and J 6 bases short, with 16 bases between. Germline lookup yields CDR1 LNHNV and CDR2 YYDKDF (reference sequence). CDR3 length: 15 residues. CDR3 loop: CATSRGDSWGPEQYF. CDR3 DNA sequence: TGTGCCACCAGCAGAGGGGACTCCTGGGGGCCCGAGCAGTACTTC. The complete variable domain, with remaining parts taken from reference TRBV15 and TRBJ2-7, reads DAMVIQNPRYQVTQFGKPVTLSCSQTLNHNVMYWYQQKSSQAPKLLFHYYDKDFNNEADTPDNFQSRRPNTSFCFLDIRSPGLGDTAMYLCATSRGDSWGPEQYFGPGTRLTVT.

The table lists this clonotype with a few counts. The chain has TRBV7-9 and TRBJ2-1; 11 nucleotides match TRBD2. Per germline, CDR1 SEHNR and CDR2 FQNEAQ (reference sequence). The J segment lost 5 bases and the V segment lost 3 bases, leaving 6 bases of the junction unmatched. The CDR3 length is 16 residues. CDR3 amino acids: CASSFLAGGLDNEQFF. CDR3 nucleotides: TGTGCCAGCAGCTTTTTAGCGGGAGGGCTAGACAATGAGCAGTTCTTC. The full variable domain, with the rest looked up from reference TRBV7-9 and TRBJ2-1, is DTGVSQNPRHKITKRGQNVTFRCDPISEHNRLYWYRQTLGQGPEFLTYFQNEAQLEKSRLLSDRFSAERPKGSFSTLEIQRTEQGDSAMYLCASSFLAGGLDNEQFFGPGTRLTVL.

The chain employs TRBV13 and TRBJ2-1; 7 bases match TRBD2. With 5 bases clipped from V and 8 bases from J, the junction kept 9 bases outside the gene matches. Germline CDR1 and CDR2: PRHDT and FYEKMQ (reference sequence). The CDR3 runs to 14 residues. The CDR3 loop reads CASSTETSRYEQFF. CDR3 nucleotides: TGTGCCAGCAGCACAGAGACTAGCAGGTATGAGCAGTTCTTC.

Only a few counts were recorded for this clonotype. The gene calls are TRBV27 and TRBJ2-1, with 8 bases aligning to TRBD1. The V and J ends lost 4 bases and 6 bases, in that order; junction bases with no gene match: 11. The germline CDR1 and CDR2 sequences are MNHEY and SMNVEV (reference sequence). This CDR3 is built from 16 residues. This chain's CDR3 is CASSSPRQGNRNEQFF. The CDR3, as DNA: TGTGCCAGCAGTTCGCCTCGACAGGGGAATCGCAATGAGCAGTTCTTC.

This sequence joins TRBV2 and TRBJ2-1; D ambiguous. There are 17 residues in the CDR3. Trimming removed 0 bases from V and 4 bases from J, with 16 bases in between. The V gene's germline CDR1 is SNHLY and CDR2 FYNNEI. CDR3 DNA sequence: TGTGCCAGCAGTGAAGCGCTTCCACAAAAGCTATACAATGAGCAGTTCTTC. This encodes CASSEALPQKLYNEQFF.

This chain connects TRBV27 to TRBJ1-1; TRBD1 is a possible D gene (6 bases). The CDR3 contains 16 residues. V shed 5 bases and J shed 4 bases, with 20 bases lying between them. Germline V gene sequence: CDR1 MNHEY, CDR2 SMNVEV (reference sequence). DNA of the CDR3: TGTGCCAGCAGTGCCCGATACAGGGAAGGAGGCACTGAAGCTTTCTTT. This translates into CASSARYREGGTEAFF.

The J gene is TRBJ2-3, the V gene TRBV30; a weak D match, TRBD2 (7 bases). This CDR3 comprises 14 residues. V was shortened by 2 bases and J by 6 bases, with 15 bases between the two germline ends. Per the germline V gene, CDR1 is GTSNPN and CDR2 is SVGIG (reference sequence). The CDR3 DNA reads as TGTGCCTGGAGTTCGCGGGGGCGGGATGATACGCAGTATTTT. As protein: CAWSSRGRDDTQYF.

Many counts were recorded for this clonotype. This rearrangement joins TRBV12-3 or TRBV12-4 to TRBJ2-5; 7 positions agree with TRBD1. The CDR3 is 15 residues long. V lost 2 bases and J lost 1; bases outside the gene matches: 4. In DNA form, the CDR3 reads TGTGCCAGCAGTTTATCGTCAGGGGGCCAAGAGACCCAGTACTTC. Translation: CASSLSSGGQETQYF.

This clonotype has a handful of counts. The rearrangement uses TRBV3-1 and TRBJ2-1, with TRBD2 matching over 11 bases. Germline-derived CDR1 and CDR2 are LGHDT and YNNKEL (reference sequence). The CDR3 has 18 amino acids. The J segment lost 3 bases and the V segment lost 3 bases, leaving 10 bases of the junction unmatched. CDR3 DNA sequence: TGTGCCAGCAGCCAGGGCTCCTCTAGCGGGGGGTACTACAATGAGCAGTTCTTC. Protein product: CASSQGSSSGGYYNEQFF.

This clonotype has just a few counts. V and J are TRBV9 and TRBJ1-2; perhaps TRBD1 as D (5 bases). The CDR3 covers 15 residues. CDR1 is SGDLS, CDR2 YYNGEE, per germline. The V and J ends lost 3 bases and 4 bases respectively, with 16 bases between them. CDR3: CASSAEGLGGYGYTF. Here the CDR3 DNA reads TGTGCCAGCAGCGCCGAGGGGCTAGGAGGCTATGGCTACACCTTC.

CDR3 in amino acids: CASSILLLEEGYTF. CDR3 in DNA: TGTGCCAGTAGTATACTTCTTCTGGAAGAGGGCTACACCTTC. V is TRBV19 and J is TRBJ1-2, with D unclear. This CDR3 region has 14 residues. V lost 2 bases and J lost 8, with 15 bases in between. Germline V lookup: CDR1 LNHDA, CDR2 SQIVND (reference sequence). The full variable domain, completed using reference TRBV19 and TRBJ1-2, is DGGITQSPKYLFRKEGQNVTLSCEQNLNHDAMYWYRQDPGQGLRLIYYSQIVNDFQKGDIAEGYSVSREKKESFPLTVTSAQKNPTAFYLCASSILLLEEGYTFGSGTRLTVV.

The sample holds many counts of this clonotype. The rearrangement uses TRBV20-1 and TRBJ2-5, with D unclear. Germline V gene data show CDR1 as DFQATT and CDR2 as SNEGSKA (reference sequence). Trimming shortened V by 1 base and J by 0 bases, and 6 bases separated the two germline ends. The CDR3 has 13 residues. DNA of the CDR3: TGCAGTGCTAGAGGAGCTAACCAAGAGACCCAGTACTTC. Amino acid sequence: CSARGANQETQYF.

This clonotype appeared a few times. This rearrangement joins TRBV5-1 to TRBJ2-7; the match to TRBD1 covers 10 bases. J gave up 1 base and V 3 bases, and 4 bases lay outside the gene matches. CDR3 length: 15 amino acids. Germline V gene sequence: CDR1 SGHRS, CDR2 YFSETQ. Here the CDR3 DNA reads TGCGCCAGCAGCTACGACAGGGGGCTTTCCTACGAGCAGTACTTC. Its translation: CASSYDRGLSYEQYF.

A few counts support this clonotype. The V gene is TRBV5-1, the J gene TRBJ2-1, with 7 nucleotides matching TRBD2. J was trimmed by 10 bases and V by 2 bases; bases with no gene match: 9. The CDR3 has 14 residues. CDR1 is SGHRS, CDR2 YFSETQ, per germline. In DNA, the CDR3 is TGCGCCAGCAGCTTTGGACTAGGGGTCTGGGAGCAGTTCTTC. This codes for CASSFGLGVWEQFF. Using reference TRBV5-1 and TRBJ2-1 for the parts outside the CDR3, the full variable domain is KAGVTQTPRYLIKTRGQQVTLSCSPISGHRSVSWYQQTPGQGLQFLFEYFSETQRNKGNFPGRFSGRQFSNSRSEMNVSTLELGDSALYLCASSFGLGVWEQFFGPGTRLTVL.

This clonotype was seen many times. The DNA is left out, because the CDR3 cannot be placed on it with certainty; the CDR3 is given as TCRdb lists it. V is TRBV27 and J is TRBJ1-4. The germline V gene has CDR1 MNHEY and CDR2 SMNVEV (reference sequence). The length of the CDR3 is 17 amino acids, counting both ends. CDR3 loop: CASSSSTGMGLEEKLFF.

This clonotype was counted at least ten times. The chain links TRBV5-6 to TRBJ2-1; tentatively, D is TRBD1 (6 bases). The CDR3 consists of 15 residues. Germline V gives CDR1 SGHDT, CDR2 YYEEEE. The ends were cut back, 4 bases at V and 0 bases at J, with 11 bases in the middle. The CDR3 here is CASSADRSSYNEQFF. CDR3 coding DNA: TGTGCCAGCAGCGCTGACAGGAGCTCCTACAATGAGCAGTTCTTC.

The rearrangement joins TRBV12-3 or TRBV12-4 to TRBJ2-3; 9 bases map to TRBD1. This CDR3 region has 20 residues. J was trimmed by 6 bases and V by 2 bases; bases with no gene match: 21. CDR3 residues: CASSLFGSLVGDREEDTQYF. The DNA of the CDR3 is TGTGCCAGCAGTTTATTTGGGAGTCTGGTGGGGGACAGGGAGGAGGATACGCAGTATTTT.

This clonotype was picked up a small number of times. The chain combines TRBV9 with TRBJ2-1, with 8 bases that match TRBD2. Germline V gene sequence: CDR1 SGDLS, CDR2 YYNGEE. V shed 3 bases and J 7 bases; nucleotides not matched to a gene: 15. This CDR3 is built from 17 residues. The CDR3 bases are TGTGCCAGCAGCGCACTATTAGCGGGGACCCCGTCGAATGAGCAGTTCTTC. Encoded protein: CASSALLAGTPSNEQFF.

The table lists this clonotype with many counts. The chain uses TRBV12-3 or TRBV12-4 and TRBJ2-7; D is unresolved. The CDR3 length is 11 residues. V lost 8 bases and J lost 3, with 8 bases in between. The CDR3 reads CASGYLYEQYF. CDR3 DNA sequence: TGTGCCAGCGGATACCTCTACGAGCAGTACTTC.